This T cell receptor (beta chain) appears in the sequencing data of a study of identical twins. Points from the study as a whole: The study drew conclusions from cross-sectional statistical analysis, not from following the same donors.

The germline gives CDR1 LNHNV, CDR2 YYDKDF (reference sequence). The CDR3 has 15 residues. The germline V and J ends were trimmed by 4 bases and 4 bases, with 15 bases remaining between them. TCRdb called the 5' RACE reads again in MiXCR, with one record for every CDR3 protein. The table records 350,000 or so distinct CDR3 sequences, 12% of them present only once. This clonotype has more than one count but fewer than ten. Its antigen is currently unknown. The same specimen was also included in a second study, on yellow fever vaccine responses in identical twins.

The specimen sequenced was CD8+ T cells sorted from blood. The gene calls are TRBV15 and TRBJ2-3, with a possible D match to TRBD2 (6 bases). This sequence was found in a woman aged 18-29 years in good health. This chain's CDR3 is CATSTPGGDPDTQYF. CDR3 DNA: TGTGCCACCAGCACCCCGGGCGGGGATCCAGATACGCAGTATTTT.